In its sample, the clone carrying this T cell receptor (beta chain) was seen a few times. The data are from a study of blood T cell repertoires in COVID-19. The length of the CDR3 is 14 residues. The J segment lost 7 bases and the V segment lost 3 bases, leaving 9 bases of the junction unmatched. Germline loops: CDR1 MNHNS, CDR2 SASEGT. Source study methods: By means of reference gene primer amplification, nucleated cell counts were estimated. Assay used: immunoSEQ multiplex PCR; TCRdb lists only in-frame clones, some missing. V and J calls and clone size follow that table, whereas D and trimming were derived from the DNA. This table holds fewer than 95,000 clones, about 74% found once. Seattle patient enrollment occurred during active infection, with longitudinal follow-up thereafter.

V usage is TRBV6-1 and J usage is TRBJ2-7, with 7 nucleotides matching TRBD2. Material: peripheral blood. The clonotype originates from a man in his 70s with COVID-19, enrolled during active disease. The CDR3 loop reads CASSESGLGREQYF. The CDR3 DNA is TGTGCCAGCAGTGAGTCGGGACTCGGGAGGGAGCAGTACTTC.